In its sample, the clone carrying this T cell receptor (beta chain) was seen many times. The antigen remains undetermined. The germline V and J ends were trimmed by 1 base and 8 bases, with 18 bases remaining between them. The germline V gene encodes CDR1 SGHAT and CDR2 FQNNGV. The CDR3 runs to 16 residues. This record comes from a study of T-cell reconstitution after alpha-beta-depleted transplantation in children. Points from the study as a whole: There were some patients whose high TCRbeta diversity at day 60 came from surviving recipient T cells and thymic progenitors. Reports say that about two months after transplant, the alpha-beta T cells came out of several hundred graft clones that had expanded. At one year after transplant, newly produced T cells mostly accounted for T-cell counts and diversity.

It was with unique molecular identifiers that the TCRbeta library was prepared. MiXCR was run by TCRdb on the PCR reads, yielding one entry per CDR3 protein. The table shows around 15,000 distinct CDR3 sequences, with approximately 5.2% occurring only once. Material: PBMCs, obtained before TCRalphabeta/CD19-depleted stem cell transplant. The chain has TRBV11-2 and TRBJ2-1; D is possibly TRBD2 (6 bases). The receptor comes from a boy younger than 18 with acute lymphoblastic leukemia, due to receive a stem cell transplant. CDR3 bases: TGTGCCAGCAGCTTAGGGGGGACTCCTATTTTACATGAGCAGTTCTTC. Translation gives CASSLGGTPILHEQFF.